This T cell receptor (beta chain) was retrieved from a study of blood T cell repertoires in COVID-19. Across the study: Sites across the United States, Italy and Spain contributed samples from acute and convalescent COVID-19. From T cells, B-cell-depleted T cells, or PBMCs came the material, which was cDNA or gDNA.

Germline CDR1 SNHLY, CDR2 FYNNEI. This CDR3 has 14 residues. The V end was cut by 6 bases, the J end by 6 bases, with 14 bases between. In the original workflow: Estimation of nucleated cell counts relied on the amplification of reference gene primers. This table comes from immunoSEQ multiplex PCR, and its TCRdb copy is limited to in-frame clones, with some not included. Clonal size and the V and J genes are those of that table, whereas D and trimming came from the DNA. Of about 51,000 clones listed, approximately 84% are singletons. The source is a man aged 45-65 years with acute or convalescent COVID-19. The sequencing sample was made of peripheral blood. This chain uses TRBV2 with TRBJ1-4, with D tentatively TRBD1 (6 bases). The CDR3 DNA reads TGTGCCAGCAGCCTACAGGGCGGAGATGAAAAACTGTTTTTT. Its translation: CASSLQGGDEKLFF.